The present TCR beta chain was sequenced within a study of breast tumors, draining lymph nodes, adjacent tissues. TCRdb processed the multiplex PCR reads anew with MiXCR; each CDR3 protein has one entry. The sample has 11,000 or so distinct CDR3 sequences; about 34% are singletons. The J segment lost 3 bases and the V segment lost 2 bases, leaving 1 base of the junction unmatched. CDR1 and CDR2 from the germline V gene are DFQATT and SNEGSKA (reference sequence). The CDR3 sequence is 13 residues long. The study, taken as a whole, reports: Tumor repertoires ranked between lymph nodes and nontumor tissue in diversity, with V and J gene preferences. Most tumor T cells seemingly derive from lymph node, then expand in tumor.

This clonotype was seen at least ten times. Its cognate antigen is unknown. Sequencing was carried out using breast tumor tissue. This clonotype was obtained from a female donor with breast cancer. Some clones in this sample may be carry-over from other donors' samples. This chain connects TRBV20-1 to TRBJ2-7; 10 positions agree with TRBD2. CDR3: CSARPSGSYEQYF. In DNA, the CDR3 is TGCAGTGCTAGACCTAGCGGGAGCTACGAGCAGTACTTC.